Reported below is one TCR beta chain. Its antigen remains unknown. The study gave focal radiation plus ipilimumab CTLA-4 blockade to patients with chemo-refractory metastatic non-small-cell lung cancer. Germline assignment: CDR1 LNHNV and CDR2 YYDKDF (reference sequence). There are 15 residues in the CDR3. V gave up 0 bases and J gave up 4 bases, with 9 bases separating them. The sample comes from a study of radiotherapy plus CTLA-4 blockade in lung cancer. Across the whole study: Objective responses were recorded in less than 20% of patients, with disease control recorded in 25% to 40%. General study results and limits: Among reported predictors of response, early blood T cell clone dynamics with interferon-beta performed best. Clones of tumor-derived TCRs expanded in blood after radiotherapy plus ipilimumab.

Using immunoSEQ multiplex PCR, the repertoire was profiled, and TCRdb retains in-frame clones only, with some absent. The table shows 28,000 or so clones, with 78% occurring only once. The TCR was taken from a human donor with non-small cell lung cancer who had stable disease on radiotherapy plus ipilimumab. The chain joins TRBV15 to TRBJ2-2; perhaps TRBD1 as D (6 bases). Material: peripheral blood, obtained from a patient treated with radiotherapy plus ipilimumab. CDR3 in DNA: TGTGCCACCAGCAGAGATCTAGGGGGCACCGGGGAGCTGTTTTTT. Translating it yields CATSRDLGGTGELFF. Combining the CDR3 with reference TRBV15 and TRBJ2-2 gives the whole variable domain DAMVIQNPRYQVTQFGKPVTLSCSQTLNHNVMYWYQQKSSQAPKLLFHYYDKDFNNEADTPDNFQSRRPNTSFCFLDIRSPGLGDTAMYLCATSRDLGGTGELFFGEGSRLTVL.